What follows are 8 T cell receptor beta chains derived from one specimen sequenced in a study of regulatory T cells in long-lasting Graves disease. Sequencing libraries for TCR beta were prepared with iRepertoire HTBI primers and Arm-PCR of CDR3 regions. From the multiplex PCR reads, TCRdb called clonotypes with MiXCR, one entry per CDR3 protein. The repertoire holds about 540,000 distinct CDR3 sequences, with 13% as singletons. Specified time point: newly diagnosed GD, antithyroid drugs for less than 3 months. Isolated PBMC RNA provided the starting material for the TCR library. This sample was also put to use in a study of T cells in Graves' hyperthyroidism and ophthalmopathy.

The sample was peripheral blood mononuclear cells (PBMCs), taken at new diagnosis, from a patient treated with antithyroid drugs. The receptors were sampled from a young man with Graves disease.

This chain connects TRBV5-4 to TRBJ2-2; TRBD2 is a possible D gene (6 bases). This CDR3 comprises 15 residues. Germline lookup yields CDR1 SGHNT and CDR2 YYREEE (reference sequence). V was pared by 2 bases and J by 7 bases, with 15 bases between. CDR3 in DNA: TGTGCCAGCAGCTTCTCCGGGACTGTCCACGGGGAGCTGTTTTTT. Residues: CASSFSGTVHGELFF.

Turning to this clonotype: A much more abundant neighbour one base away suggests this may be a read error. CDR3 sequence reads: CASSRRRGGGIYEQFF. The CDR3 coding sequence is TGTGCCAGCAGCCGCCGCCGCGGAGGAGGAATCTACGAGCAGTTCTTC. The chain employs TRBV7-9 and TRBJ2-1; a possible D gene is TRBD2 (5 bases). V was trimmed by 5 bases and J by 10 bases, leaving 24 bases between them. Germline V lookup: CDR1 SEHNR, CDR2 FQNEAQ (reference sequence). The CDR3 totals 16 residues. The complete variable domain, with remaining parts taken from reference TRBV7-9 and TRBJ2-1, reads DTGVSQNPRHKITKRGQNVTFRCDPISEHNRLYWYRQTLGQGPEFLTYFQNEAQLEKSRLLSDRFSAERPKGSFSTLEIQRTEQGDSAMYLCASSRRRGGGIYEQFFGPGTRLTVL.

This clonotype occurred many times. The chain joins TRBV19 to TRBJ1-5; 9 nucleotides match TRBD1. The length of the CDR3 is 16 residues. Germline V CDR1 and CDR2: LNHDA, SQIVND (reference sequence). Trimming cost V 9 bases and J 1 base; bases outside gene matches: 10. CDR3 nucleotides: TGTGCCAGCACAGGGCGGGGACAGGGAAGCAATCAGCCCCAGCATTTT. This codes for CASTGRGQGSNQPQHF.

The chain links TRBV5-5 to TRBJ2-7; the D is unclear. Trimming stripped 2 bases from V and 6 bases from J, with 12 bases between. Germline loops: CDR1 SGHKS, CDR2 YYEKEE (reference sequence). The CDR3 loop spans 13 amino acids. The CDR3 DNA sequence: TGTGCCAGCAGCTTTGACTCCCCCAGCGAGCAGTACTTC. Translated: CASSFDSPSEQYF.

The chain has TRBV29-1 and TRBJ1-1, with D possibly TRBD1 on 5 matching bases. The CDR3 has 13 amino acids. The germline CDR1 and CDR2 sequences are SQVTM and ANQGSEA. V shed 4 bases and J shed 1 base, with 10 bases lying between them. The CDR3, as DNA: TGCAGCGTTGTCCGACAGTGGAACACTGAAGCTTTCTTT. Translated: CSVVRQWNTEAFF.

This clonotype was observed many times. The chain is built from TRBV7-9 and TRBJ2-1; D may correspond to TRBD1 or TRBD2 (5 bases each). The ends were cut back, 5 bases at V and 9 bases at J, with 20 bases in the middle. This CDR3 comprises 15 residues. The V gene's germline CDR1 is SEHNR and CDR2 FQNEAQ (reference sequence). This CDR3 is CASSPVRGSSGEQFF. CDR3 DNA: TGTGCCAGCAGCCCTGTGAGGGGTAGCTCGGGTGAGCAGTTCTTC.

This clonotype was seen many times. This sequence joins TRBV29-1 and TRBJ2-2; D could derive from TRBD1 or TRBD2 (6 bases each). V was clipped by 6 bases and J by 4 bases, with 9 bases between them. Germline assignment: CDR1 SQVTM and CDR2 ANQGSEA. The CDR3 sequence is 12 residues long. This CDR3 reads CSVEGGTGELFF. Here the CDR3 DNA reads TGCAGCGTCGAGGGGGGCACCGGGGAGCTGTTTTTT.

This clonotype was detected many times. The chain combines TRBV5-1 with TRBJ2-1; 12 bases align to TRBD2. The CDR3 is 16 residues long. Per the germline V gene, CDR1 is SGHRS and CDR2 is YFSETQ. After removal of 1 base from V and 9 bases from J, the junction contained 8 bases not matched to a gene. The CDR3 region is CASSLYGTSGLGEQFF. The CDR3, as DNA: TGCGCCAGCAGCTTGTACGGGACTAGCGGGCTTGGTGAGCAGTTCTTC.